These T cell receptor beta chains were read from a single sample in a study of human T cells and chemical hapten exposure. Via MiXCR, TCRdb re-called the RACE reads, giving one row per CDR3 protein. The sample carries fewer than 100,000 distinct CDR3 sequences, about an eighth recorded once. The input for sequencing was whole blood, taken in connection with sensitization to the hapten diphenylcyclopropenone (DPC). The source of these receptors is a woman aged 40 to 50 with alopecia areata. Some clones in this sample may be carry-over from other donors' samples. The CDR3 runs from the conserved cysteine through the conserved F or W. The D gene is left open where the match is weak. Clone size is stated in some rows and not others, as once, few, many or a class when expanded.

TRBJ1-5	TRBV28	many	NA	TGTGCCAGCATCCCTTCGAGGAGTCCCGGCAATCAGCCCCAGCATTTT	CASIPSRSPGNQPQHF
TRBJ1-5	TRBV28	few	TRBD1	TGTGCCAGCAGTGTTCCGGGACAGACGTCAAATCAGCCCCAGCATTTT	CASSVPGQTSNQPQHF
TRBJ2-1	TRBV7-2	NA	NA	TGTGCCAGCAGCTTAATGACGTGGGGAGGTGAGCAGTTCTTC	CASSLMTWGGEQFF
TRBJ2-5	TRBV11-2	few	NA	TGTGCCAGCAGCATCCAAGAGACCCAGTACTTC	CASSIQETQYF
TRBJ1-3	TRBV3-1	NA	NA	TGTGCCAGCAGCCTGACAGATTCTGGAAACACCATATATTTT	CASSLTDSGNTIYF
TRBJ2-6	TRBV13	many	NA	TGTGCCAGCAGCTCCGGTTGGGGGGCCAACGTCCTGACTTTC	CASSSGWGANVLTF
TRBJ2-4	TRBV28	NA	TRBD2	TGTGCCAGCAGCCCTGGGACTAGCGGGACTAGTGGAAACATTCAGTACTTC	CASSPGTSGTSGNIQYF
TRBJ2-7	TRBV3-1	NA	NA	TGTGCCAGCAGCCAAGCTCTGGGCTACGAGCAGTACTTC	CASSQALGYEQYF
TRBJ2-1	TRBV11-2	many	NA	TGTGCCAGCAGCTTAGAGGCGAGCTCCTACAATGAGCAGTTCTTC	CASSLEASSYNEQFF
TRBJ2-2	TRBV6-2/TRBV6-3	many	NA	TGTGCCAGCAGTTACGGACTCCCCGGGGAGCTGTTTTTT	CASSYGLPGELFF
TRBJ1-1	TRBV18	NA	NA	TGTGCCAGCTCACCAGTGGAAGGCGACACTGAAACTTTCTTT	CASSPVEGDTETFF
TRBJ2-7	TRBV28	NA	TRBD2	TGTGCCAGCAGGCTAGCGGGAGACTACGAGCAGTACTTC	CASRLAGDYEQYF
TRBJ2-1	TRBV20-1	many	NA	TGCAGTGCTCTATCCACAGGTACCTACAATGAGCAGTTCTTC	CSALSTGTYNEQFF
TRBJ1-5	TRBV4-2	many	TRBD1	TGTGCCAGCAGTCCGGGACAGGGAGATCAGCCCCAGCATTTT	CASSPGQGDQPQHF
TRBJ1-2	TRBV29-1	few	TRBD1	TGCAGCGTTGGGACGGGACAGGGGTACTATGGCTACACCTTC	CSVGTGQGYYGYTF
TRBJ2-3	TRBV6-2/TRBV6-3	few	TRBD1	TGTGCCAGCAGTTCGAAGGACAGGATCACAGATACGCAGTATTTT	CASSSKDRITDTQYF
TRBJ2-7	TRBV29-1	NA	NA	TGCAGCGTTGTTGGGGGGCCCAACGAGCAGTACTTC	CSVVGGPNEQYF